The source of this T cell receptor (beta chain) is a study of cytomegalovirus exposure and HLA in healthy donors. Broader study findings: Most TCRs appeared rarely, but some public TCRs recurred in many donors. Overall, 164 TCR beta chains were annotated as cytomegalovirus-associated.

With 0 bases clipped from V and 5 bases from J, the junction kept 7 bases outside the gene matches. CDR3 length equals 16 residues. Sequencing used immunoSEQ multiplex PCR; TCRdb keeps in-frame clones, though not all of them. The data show 260,000 or so clones, with roughly 91% seen just once and approximately 3% held by the top ten. Comments on this clone: Its cognate antigen is unknown.

Input material: PBMCs. This chain connects TRBV23-1 to TRBJ2-1; 7 positions agree with TRBD1. TRBV23-1 is noted as an ORF with a role that remains uncertain. This receptor was obtained from a woman in her 30s in good health and CMV-seronegative. The CDR3 nucleotides are TGCGCCAGCAGTCAATCTAGAGGGGGCCTTCACAATGAGCAGTTCTTC. It translates to CASSQSRGGLHNEQFF.